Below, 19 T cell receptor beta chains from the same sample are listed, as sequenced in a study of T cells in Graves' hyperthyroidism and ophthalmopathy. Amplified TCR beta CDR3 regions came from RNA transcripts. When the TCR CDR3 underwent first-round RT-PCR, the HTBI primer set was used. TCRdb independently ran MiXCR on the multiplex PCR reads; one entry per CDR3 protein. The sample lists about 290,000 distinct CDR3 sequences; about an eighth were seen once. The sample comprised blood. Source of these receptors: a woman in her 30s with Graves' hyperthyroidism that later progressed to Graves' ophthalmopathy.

CDR3 in DNA: TGTGCCAGCAGCGTAGCTGCAGGGGGCGAGGAGACCCAGTACTTC. It codes for CASSVAAGGEETQYF. The chain has TRBV9 and TRBJ2-5; 8 bases align to TRBD1. Germline assignment: CDR1 SGDLS and CDR2 YYNGEE. J was trimmed by 5 bases and V by 0 bases; bases with no gene match: 6. CDR3 size: 15 residues. Full variable domain (outside the CDR3, taken from reference TRBV9 and TRBJ2-5): DSGVTQTPKHLITATGQRVTLRCSPRSGDLSVYWYQQSLDQGLQFLIQYYNGEERAKGNILERFSAQQFPDLHSELNLSSLELGDSALYFCASSVAAGGEETQYFGPGTRLLVL.

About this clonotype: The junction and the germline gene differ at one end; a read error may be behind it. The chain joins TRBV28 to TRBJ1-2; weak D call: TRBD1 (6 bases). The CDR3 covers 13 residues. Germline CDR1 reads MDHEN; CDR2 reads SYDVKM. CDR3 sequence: CVSKRGGSYGYTF. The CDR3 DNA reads TGTGTCAGCAAGCGGGGGGGCAGCTATGGCTACACCTTC.

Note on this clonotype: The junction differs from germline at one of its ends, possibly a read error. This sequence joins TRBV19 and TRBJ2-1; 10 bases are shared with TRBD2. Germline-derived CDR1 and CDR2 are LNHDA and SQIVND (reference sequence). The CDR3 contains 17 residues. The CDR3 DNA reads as TGTGCCAGTAGGATAGCGGGAGGACGCGTTCTATACAATGAGCAGTTCTTC. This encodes CASRIAGGRVLYNEQFF.

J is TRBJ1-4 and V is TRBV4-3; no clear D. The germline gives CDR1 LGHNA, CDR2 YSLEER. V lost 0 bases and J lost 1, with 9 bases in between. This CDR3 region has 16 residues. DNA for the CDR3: TGCGCCAGCAGCCAAGAAACGGATCGAACTAATGAAAAACTGTTTTTT. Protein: CASSQETDRTNEKLFF.

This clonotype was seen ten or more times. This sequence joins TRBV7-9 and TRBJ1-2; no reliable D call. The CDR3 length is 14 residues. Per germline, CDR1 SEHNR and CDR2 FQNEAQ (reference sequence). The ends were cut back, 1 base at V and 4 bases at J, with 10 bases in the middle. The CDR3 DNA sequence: TGTGCCAGCAGCTTAGGAGACGGAAGCTATGGCTACACCTTC. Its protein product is CASSLGDGSYGYTF.

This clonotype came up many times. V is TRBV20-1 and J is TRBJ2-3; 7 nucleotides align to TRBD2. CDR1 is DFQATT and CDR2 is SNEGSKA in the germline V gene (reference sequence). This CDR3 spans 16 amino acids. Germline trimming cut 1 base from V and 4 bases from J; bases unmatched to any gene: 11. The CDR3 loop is CSARAGGSPGADTQYF. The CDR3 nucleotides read TGCAGTGCTAGAGCGGGAGGATCCCCGGGGGCAGATACGCAGTATTTT.

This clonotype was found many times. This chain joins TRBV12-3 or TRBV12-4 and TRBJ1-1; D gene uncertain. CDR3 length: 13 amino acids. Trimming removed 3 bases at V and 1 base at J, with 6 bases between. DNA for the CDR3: TGTGCCAGCAGTTTCGCCCCGAACACTGAAGCTTTCTTT. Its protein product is CASSFAPNTEAFF.

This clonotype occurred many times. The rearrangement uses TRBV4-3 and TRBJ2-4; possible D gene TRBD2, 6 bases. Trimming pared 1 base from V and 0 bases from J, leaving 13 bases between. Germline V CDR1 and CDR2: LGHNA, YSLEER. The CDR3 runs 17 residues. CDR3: CASSQVVSGLAKNIQYF. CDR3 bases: TGCGCCAGCAGCCAAGTGGTTAGCGGTTTAGCCAAAAACATTCAGTACTTC.

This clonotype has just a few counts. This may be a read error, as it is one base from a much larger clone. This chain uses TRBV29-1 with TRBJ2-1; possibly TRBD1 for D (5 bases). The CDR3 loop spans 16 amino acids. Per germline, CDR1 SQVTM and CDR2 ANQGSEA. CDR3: CSVLPYLTDSYNGQFF. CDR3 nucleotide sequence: TGCAGCGTTTTGCCCTACCTGACAGATTCCTACAATGGGCAGTTCTTC.

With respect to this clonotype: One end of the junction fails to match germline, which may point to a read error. This CDR3 is CASSYTDTRYF. The CDR3 bases are TGTGCCAGCAGTTACACAGATACGCGGTATTTT. This chain links TRBV2 with TRBJ2-3; D unresolved. Germline V gives CDR1 SNHLY, CDR2 FYNNEI. This CDR3 is built from 11 residues.

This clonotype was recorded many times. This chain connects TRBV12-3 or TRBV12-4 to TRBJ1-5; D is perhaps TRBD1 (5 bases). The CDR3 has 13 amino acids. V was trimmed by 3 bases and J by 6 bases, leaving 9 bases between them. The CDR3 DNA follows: TGTGCCAGCAGTTTTGGGGGGACTCAGCCCCAGCATTTT. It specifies CASSFGGTQPQHF.

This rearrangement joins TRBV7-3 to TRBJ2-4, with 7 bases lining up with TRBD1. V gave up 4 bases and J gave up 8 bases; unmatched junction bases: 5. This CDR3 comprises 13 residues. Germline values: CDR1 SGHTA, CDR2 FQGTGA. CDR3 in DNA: TGTGCCAGCAGCTCACAGGGGAGTTACATTCAGTACTTC. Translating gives CASSSQGSYIQYF.

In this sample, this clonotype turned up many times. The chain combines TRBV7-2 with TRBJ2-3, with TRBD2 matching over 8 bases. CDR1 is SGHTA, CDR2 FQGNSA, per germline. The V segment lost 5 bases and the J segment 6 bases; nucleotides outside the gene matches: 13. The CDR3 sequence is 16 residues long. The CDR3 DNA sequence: TGTGCCAGCAGCCCCGTTATAGCGGGAATCCCCGATACGCAGTATTTT. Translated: CASSPVIAGIPDTQYF.

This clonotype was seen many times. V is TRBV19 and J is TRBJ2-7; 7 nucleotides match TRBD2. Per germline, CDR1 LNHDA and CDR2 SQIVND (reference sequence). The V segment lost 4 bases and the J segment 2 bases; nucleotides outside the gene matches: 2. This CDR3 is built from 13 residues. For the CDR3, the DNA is TGTGCCAGTAGTAGCGGGAGTACCTACGAGCAGTACTTC. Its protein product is CASSSGSTYEQYF.

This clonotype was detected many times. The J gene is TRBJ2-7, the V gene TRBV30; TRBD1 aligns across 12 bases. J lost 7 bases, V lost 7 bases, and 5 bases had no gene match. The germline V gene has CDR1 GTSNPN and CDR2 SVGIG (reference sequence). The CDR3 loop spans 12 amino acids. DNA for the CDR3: TGTGCCTCAGGGACAGGGGGCGGGGAGCAGTACTTC. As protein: CASGTGGGEQYF.

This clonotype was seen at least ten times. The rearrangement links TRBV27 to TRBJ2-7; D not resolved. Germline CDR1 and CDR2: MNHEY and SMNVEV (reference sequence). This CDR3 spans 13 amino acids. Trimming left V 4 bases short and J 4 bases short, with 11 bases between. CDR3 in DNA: TGTGCCAGCAGTTCCAGTAGGGCTTACGAGCAGTACTTC. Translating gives CASSSSRAYEQYF.

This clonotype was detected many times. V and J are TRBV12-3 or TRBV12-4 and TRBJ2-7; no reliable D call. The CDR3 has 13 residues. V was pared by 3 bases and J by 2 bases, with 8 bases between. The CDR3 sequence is CASSFYGPYEQYF. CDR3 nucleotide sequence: TGTGCCAGCAGTTTTTACGGCCCCTACGAGCAGTACTTC.

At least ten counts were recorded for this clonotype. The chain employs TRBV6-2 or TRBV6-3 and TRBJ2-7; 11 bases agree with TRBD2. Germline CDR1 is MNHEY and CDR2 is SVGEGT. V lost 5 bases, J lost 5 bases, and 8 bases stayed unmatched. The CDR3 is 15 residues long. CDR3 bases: TGTGCCAGCAGTCCTCTAGCGGGAGGTACCCACGAGCAGTACTTC. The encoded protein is CASSPLAGGTHEQYF.

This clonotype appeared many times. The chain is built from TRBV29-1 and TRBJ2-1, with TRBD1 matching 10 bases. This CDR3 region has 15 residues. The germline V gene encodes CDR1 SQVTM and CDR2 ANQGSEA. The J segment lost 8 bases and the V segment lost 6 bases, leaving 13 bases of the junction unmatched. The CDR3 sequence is CSVHGQGGLKDEQFF. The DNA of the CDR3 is TGCAGCGTCCACGGACAGGGGGGATTAAAGGATGAGCAGTTCTTC.